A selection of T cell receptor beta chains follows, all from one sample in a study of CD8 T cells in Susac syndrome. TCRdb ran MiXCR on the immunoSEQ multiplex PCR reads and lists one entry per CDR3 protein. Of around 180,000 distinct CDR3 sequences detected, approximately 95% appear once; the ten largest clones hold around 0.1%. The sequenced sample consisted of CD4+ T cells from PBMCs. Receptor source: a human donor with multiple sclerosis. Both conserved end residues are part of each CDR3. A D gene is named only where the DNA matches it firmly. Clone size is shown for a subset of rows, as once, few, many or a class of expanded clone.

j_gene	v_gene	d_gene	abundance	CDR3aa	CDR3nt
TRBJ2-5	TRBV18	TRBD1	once	CASSPPDRKAQYF	TGTGCCAGCTCACCACCGGACAGGAAGGCCCAGTACTTC
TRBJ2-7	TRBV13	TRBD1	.	CASRSTGTAIYEQYF	TGTGCCAGCAGGTCCACCGGGACAGCAATTTACGAGCAGTACTTC
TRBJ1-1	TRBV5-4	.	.	CASSLLGRNTEAFF	TGTGCCAGCAGCTTGTTAGGGCGAAACACTGAAGCTTTCTTT
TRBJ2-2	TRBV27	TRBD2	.	CASSSGLARAGELFF	TGTGCCAGCAGTTCGGGACTAGCGAGGGCCGGGGAGCTTTTTTTT
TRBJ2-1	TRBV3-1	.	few	CASSQDSLGFNEQFF	TGTGCCAGCAGCCAAGACAGTTTAGGATTCAATGAGCAGTTCTTC
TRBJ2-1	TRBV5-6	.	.	CASSLVVAGFTYNEQFF	TGTGCCAGCAGCTTAGTTGTGGCAGGATTTACCTACAATGAGCAGTTCTTC
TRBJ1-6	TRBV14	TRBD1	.	CASSRDRNSPLHF	TGTGCCAGCAGTCGGGACAGAAATTCACCCCTCCACTTT
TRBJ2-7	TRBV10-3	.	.	CAISEYLEGYEQYF	TGTGCCATCAGTGAGTACCTTGAAGGCTACGAGCAGTACTTC
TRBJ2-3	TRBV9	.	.	CASSVAQGGTAGDTQYF	TGTGCCAGCAGCGTAGCCCAAGGTGGGACGGCCGGAGATACGCAGTATTTT
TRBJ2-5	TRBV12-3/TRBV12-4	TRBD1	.	CASSYSGTGAGETQYF	TGTGCCAGCAGTTACTCCGGGACAGGGGCGGGGGAGACCCAGTACTTC
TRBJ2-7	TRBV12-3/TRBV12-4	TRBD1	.	CASTTGGDRTSYEQYF	TGTGCCAGCACCACGGGTGGGGACAGAACCTCCTACGAGCAGTACTTC
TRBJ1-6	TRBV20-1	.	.	CSARRQGIGSPLHF	TGCAGTGCTAGACGGCAGGGAATAGGTTCACCCCTCCACTTT
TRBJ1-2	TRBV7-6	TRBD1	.	CASSSDRVGGYTF	TGTGCCAGCAGCTCGGACAGGGTCGGCGGCTACACCTTC
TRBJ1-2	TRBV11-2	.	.	CASSPSGSGYGYTF	TGTGCCAGCAGCCCCTCAGGTTCCGGCTATGGCTACACCTTC
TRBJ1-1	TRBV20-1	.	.	CSAAIGGNTEAFF	TGCAGTGCCGCAATCGGAGGGAACACTGAAGCTTTCTTT
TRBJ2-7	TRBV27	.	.	CASSLLGKAYEQYF	TGTGCCAGCAGTTTATTGGGGAAAGCCTACGAGCAGTACTTC
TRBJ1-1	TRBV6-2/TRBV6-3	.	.	CASSGSRTEAFF	TGTGCCAGCAGCGGCTCTCGCACTGAAGCTTTCTTT
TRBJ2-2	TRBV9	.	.	CASSAGLLITGELFF	TGTGCCAGCAGCGCGGGACTTTTGATCACCGGGGAGCTGTTTTTT
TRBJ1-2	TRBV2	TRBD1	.	CASSEQGALSYGYTF	TGTGCCAGCAGCGAACAGGGGGCATTGAGCTATGGCTACACCTTC
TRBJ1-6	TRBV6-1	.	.	CASSEWQPYNSPLHF	TGTGCCAGCAGTGAGTGGCAACCGTATAATTCACCCCTCCACTTT
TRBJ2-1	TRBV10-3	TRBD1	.	CAISEFGQGYNEQFF	TGTGCCATCAGTGAATTCGGACAGGGATACAATGAGCAGTTCTTC
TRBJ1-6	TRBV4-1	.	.	CASSHPWSRYNSPLHF	TGCGCCAGCAGCCACCCCTGGTCCCGGTATAATTCACCCCTCCACTTT
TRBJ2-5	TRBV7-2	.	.	CATSPGQQETQYF	TGTGCCACTAGCCCCGGACAGCAAGAGACCCAGTACTTC
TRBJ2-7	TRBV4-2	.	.	CASSQDLGGPPYEQYF	TGTGCCAGCAGCCAAGATCTTGGGGGGCCACCCTACGAGCAGTACTTC
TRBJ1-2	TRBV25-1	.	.	CASSSAGTNYGYTF	TGTGCCAGCTCCTCCGCGGGGACGAACTATGGCTACACCTTC
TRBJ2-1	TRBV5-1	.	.	CASSLENLNEQFF	TGCGCCAGCAGCTTGGAAAACCTCAATGAGCAGTTCTTC
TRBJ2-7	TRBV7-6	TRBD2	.	CASSPQGLSAGEQYF	TGTGCCAGCAGCCCCCAGGGACTATCCGCGGGGGAGCAGTACTTC
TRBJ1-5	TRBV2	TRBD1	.	CASSLDRGRFQPQHF	TGTGCCAGCAGCTTGGACAGGGGGCGGTTTCAGCCCCAGCATTTT
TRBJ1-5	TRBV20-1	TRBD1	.	CSASRTGGSEQPQHF	TGCAGTGCTAGTAGGACAGGGGGCTCTGAGCAGCCCCAGCATTTT
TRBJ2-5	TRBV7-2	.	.	CASSYQVQETQYF	TGTGCCAGCAGCTACCAGGTTCAAGAGACCCAGTACTTC
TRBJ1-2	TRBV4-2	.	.	CASSQERDYGYTF	TGTGCCAGCAGCCAAGAACGTGACTATGGCTACACCTTC
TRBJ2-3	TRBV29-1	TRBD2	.	CSGRGGSTDTQYF	TGCAGCGGCCGGGGGGGTAGCACAGATACGCAGTATTTT
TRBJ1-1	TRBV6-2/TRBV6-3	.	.	CASSYSGSGLEAFF	TGTGCCAGCAGTTACTCGGGATCGGGGCTTGAAGCTTTCTTT
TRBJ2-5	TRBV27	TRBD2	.	CASSSPSSGGGLSRETQYF	TGTGCCAGCAGTTCGCCTTCTAGCGGGGGGGGTCTTAGTAGGGAGACCCAGTACTTC
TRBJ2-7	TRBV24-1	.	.	CATSDEREQYF	TGTGCCACCAGTGACGAGCGCGAGCAGTACTTC
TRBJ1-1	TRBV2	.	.	CASTAEQGNTEAFF	TGTGCCAGCACCGCGGAGCAGGGGAACACTGAAGCTTTCTTT
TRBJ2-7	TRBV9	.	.	CASSVSYPSSYEQYF	TGTGCCAGCAGCGTAAGCTATCCGAGCTCCTACGAGCAGTACTTC
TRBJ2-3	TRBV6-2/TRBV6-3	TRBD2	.	CASSYPSAGLAASTDTQYF	TGTGCCAGCAGTTACCCCTCTGCGGGGCTAGCGGCTAGCACAGATACGCAGTATTTT
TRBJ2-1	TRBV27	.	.	CASSSELSGNEQFF	TGTGCCAGCAGTTCCGAACTTAGTGGCAATGAGCAGTTCTTC
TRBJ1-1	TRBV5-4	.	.	CASSLGVETEAFF	TGTGCCAGCAGCTTGGGGGTGGAAACTGAAGCTTTCTTT
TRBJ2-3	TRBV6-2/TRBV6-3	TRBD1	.	CASSYSPGQGADTQYF	TGTGCCAGCAGTTACTCTCCGGGACAGGGGGCAGATACGCAGTATTTT
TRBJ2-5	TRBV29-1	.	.	CSARGWETQYF	TGCAGCGCCCGTGGCTGGGAGACCCAGTACTTC
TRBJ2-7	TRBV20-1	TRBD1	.	CSAQTTGVYEQYF	TGCAGTGCCCAAACGACAGGGGTCTACGAGCAGTACTTC
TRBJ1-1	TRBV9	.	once	CASSVDPGRAEAFF	TGTGCCAGCAGCGTAGATCCAGGGAGGGCTGAAGCTTTCTTT
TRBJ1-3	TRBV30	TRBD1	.	CAWSVTGSNGNTIYF	TGTGCCTGGAGTGTGACAGGGTCAAATGGAAACACCATATATTTT
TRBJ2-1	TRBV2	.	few	CASRSGSSYNEQFF	TGTGCCAGCAGGTCGGGAAGCTCCTACAATGAGCAGTTCTTC
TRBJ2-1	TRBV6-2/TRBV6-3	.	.	CASSYNPGREQFF	TGTGCCAGCAGTTACAACCCGGGAAGGGAGCAGTTCTTC
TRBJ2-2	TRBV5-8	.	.	CASPITNYTGELFF	TGTGCCAGCCCTATCACCAATTACACCGGGGAGCTGTTTTTT
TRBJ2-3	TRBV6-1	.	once	CASSVRGTDTQYF	TGTGCCAGCAGTGTCAGGGGCACAGATACGCAGTATTTT
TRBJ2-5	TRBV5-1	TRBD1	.	CASSLDTGGRAQYF	TGCGCCAGCAGCTTGGATACAGGGGGAAGGGCCCAGTACTTC
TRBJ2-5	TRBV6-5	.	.	CASSYAGETQYF	TGTGCCAGCAGTTACGCTGGGGAGACCCAGTACTTC
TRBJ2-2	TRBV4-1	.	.	CASRRTFTGPDTGELFF	TGCGCCAGCAGGAGGACGTTCACAGGTCCCGACACCGGGGAGCTGTTTTTT